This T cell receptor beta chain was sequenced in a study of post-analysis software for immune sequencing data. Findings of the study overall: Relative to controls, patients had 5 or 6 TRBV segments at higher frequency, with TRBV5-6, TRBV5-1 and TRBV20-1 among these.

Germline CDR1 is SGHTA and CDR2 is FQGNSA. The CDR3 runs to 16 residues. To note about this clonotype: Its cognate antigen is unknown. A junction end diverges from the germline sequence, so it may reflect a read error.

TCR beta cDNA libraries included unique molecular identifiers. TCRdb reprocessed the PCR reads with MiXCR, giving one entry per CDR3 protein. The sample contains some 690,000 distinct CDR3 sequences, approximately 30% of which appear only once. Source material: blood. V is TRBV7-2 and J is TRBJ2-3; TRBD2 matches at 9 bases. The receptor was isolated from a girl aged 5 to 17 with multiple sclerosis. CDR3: CANSLKAGGGTDTQYF. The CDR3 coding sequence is TGTGCCAACAGCTTAAAAGCGGGAGGCGGCACAGATACGCAGTATTTT.